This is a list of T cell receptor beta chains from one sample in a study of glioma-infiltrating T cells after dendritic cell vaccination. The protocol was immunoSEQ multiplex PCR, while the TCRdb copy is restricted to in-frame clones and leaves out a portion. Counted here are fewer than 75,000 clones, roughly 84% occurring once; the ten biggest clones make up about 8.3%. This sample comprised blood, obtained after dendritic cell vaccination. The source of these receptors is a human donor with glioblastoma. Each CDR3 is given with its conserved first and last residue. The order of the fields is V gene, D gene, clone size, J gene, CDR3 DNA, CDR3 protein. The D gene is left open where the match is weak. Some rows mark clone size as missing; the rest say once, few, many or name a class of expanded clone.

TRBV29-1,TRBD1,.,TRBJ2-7,TGCAGCGTGAGGGGGACAGTCATTGACGAGCAGTACTTC,CSVRGTVIDEQYF
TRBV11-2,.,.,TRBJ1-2,TGTGCCAGCAGCCAAGATGGATGGACGGGGAACTATGGCTACACCTTC,CASSQDGWTGNYGYTF
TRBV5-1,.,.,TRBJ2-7,TGCGCCAGCAGCTTGGCCGGGGGATACTCCTACGAGCAGTACTTC,CASSLAGGYSYEQYF
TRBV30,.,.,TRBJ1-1,TGTGCCTGGAGCGCGAATCGGAACACTGAAGCTTTCTTT,CAWSANRNTEAFF
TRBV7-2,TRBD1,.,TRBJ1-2,TGTGCCAGCAGCTTAGCCGGGACAGGGGGCGCTGGGGCCTATGGCTACACCTTC,CASSLAGTGGAGAYGYTF
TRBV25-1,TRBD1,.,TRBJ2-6,TGTGCCAGCAGTGGGGACGTACAGGGGTCTGGGGCCAACGTCCTGACTTTC,CASSGDVQGSGANVLTF
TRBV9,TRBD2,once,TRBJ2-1,TGTGCCAGCAGCGTAGGGCGGGGGTCTGGGAATGAGCAGTTCTTC,CASSVGRGSGNEQFF
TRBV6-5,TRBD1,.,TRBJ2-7,TGTGCCAGCAGTTACACCGGGACAGGGATCTACGAGCAGTACTTC,CASSYTGTGIYEQYF
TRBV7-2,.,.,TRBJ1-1,TGTGCCAGCAGCCCCCGGGCAGGGGCGAACACTGAAGCTTTCTTT,CASSPRAGANTEAFF
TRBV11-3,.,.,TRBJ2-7,TGTGCCAGCAGCTTAGAATTGGGCAGAAACTACGAGCAGTACTTC,CASSLELGRNYEQYF
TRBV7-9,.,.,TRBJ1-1,TGTGCCAGCAGCTACACAGGGATGAACACTGAAGCTTTCTTT,CASSYTGMNTEAFF
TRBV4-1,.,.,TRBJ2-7,TGCGCCAGCAGCCAAGAACCGGCCTACGAGCAGTACTTC,CASSQEPAYEQYF
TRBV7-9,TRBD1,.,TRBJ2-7,TGTGCCAGCAGCTTATTACAGGGGGCTTACGAGCAGTACTTC,CASSLLQGAYEQYF
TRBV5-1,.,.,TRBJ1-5,TGCGCCAGCAGCTTAACGGGACACCAGAATCAGCCCCAGCATTTT,CASSLTGHQNQPQHF
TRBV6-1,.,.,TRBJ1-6,TGTGCCAGCAGTGAACAGGGCTCCTATAATTCACCCCTCCACTTT,CASSEQGSYNSPLHF
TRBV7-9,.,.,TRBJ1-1,TGTGCCAGCAGCTTCGACAGGTCCGGGGCTTTCTTT,CASSFDRSGAFF
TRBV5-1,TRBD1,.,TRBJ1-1,TGCGCCAGCAGCTTCCGGCAGGGGGACACTGAAGCTTTCTTT,CASSFRQGDTEAFF
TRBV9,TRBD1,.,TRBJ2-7,TGTGCCAGCAGCGTAGGGACAGGGGTAACCTACGAGCAGTACTTC,CASSVGTGVTYEQYF
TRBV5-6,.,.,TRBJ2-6,TGTGCCAGCAGCTCCGCAGGGGTCTCTGGGGCCAACGTCCTGACTTTC,CASSSAGVSGANVLTF
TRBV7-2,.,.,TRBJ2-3,TGTGCCAGCAGCTTAGTGGGGGGGCGCACAGATACGCAGTATTTT,CASSLVGGRTDTQYF
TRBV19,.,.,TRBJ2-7,TGTGCCAGTAGTTTACGGAGGCCTGCCTACAAATGGAAGAACGAGCAGTACTTC,CASSLRRPAYKWKNEQYF
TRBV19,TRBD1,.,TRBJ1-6,TGTGCCAGTAGCCAGGGGGAGCTTCTCCACTTT,CASSQGELLHF
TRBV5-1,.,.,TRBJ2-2,TGCGCCAGCAGCTTAAGCCTGACAGGAGGAACCGGGGAGCTGTTTTTT,CASSLSLTGGTGELFF
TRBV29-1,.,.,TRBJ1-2,TGCAGCGTTCCGAGCAGGGGAAGTCGTGGCTACACCTTC,CSVPSRGSRGYTF
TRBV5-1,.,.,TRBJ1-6,TGCGCCAGCAGCCTAGCTGGGCGCTCCTATAATTCACCCCTCCACTTT,CASSLAGRSYNSPLHF